Presented here are 5 T cell receptor beta chains from one specimen sequenced in a study of response to subunit inactivated influenza vaccine (dated by TCRdb to the late 2010s). The receptor library was made with RT-PCR. The instrument was an Illumina HiSeq 2500. The raw public reads went through TCRdb reprocessing: fastp at Q25, MiXCR clone calling, in-frame beta chains kept. Here each entry gathers all rows of one CDR3 protein and keeps the most common genes and DNA. For this sample there are 400,000 to 650,000 distinct CDR3 sequences; 6% to 9% appear just once. Around 13% of the sample belongs to the ten largest clones. This sample comprised PBMCs from blood, obtained 23 to 25 months after vaccination. The receptors shown here come from a man between 50 and 75 years old who received an inactivated influenza vaccine. Donor details come from another sample of the same person, matched by shared clones.

The J gene is TRBJ2-5, the V gene TRBV10-3; D not certain. The germline V gene has CDR1 ENHRY and CDR2 SYGVKD. The CDR3 totals 15 residues. With 4 bases removed from V and 5 bases from J, the gap between germline ends came to 17 bases. CDR3 protein: CAISVSDSVVETQYF. The CDR3 DNA reads TGTGCCATCAGTGTGTCCGACTCCGTGGTGGAGACCCAGTACTTC.

This rearrangement joins TRBV4-2 to TRBJ2-7, with 9 bases matching TRBD2. CDR1 and CDR2 (germline): LGHNA, YNFKEQ. The V segment lost 2 bases and the J segment 1 base; nucleotides outside the gene matches: 6. The length of the CDR3 is 16 residues. The CDR3 sequence: CASSQLRTSESYEQYF. The CDR3 nucleotides read TGTGCCAGCAGCCAACTTAGGACTAGCGAATCCTACGAGCAGTACTTC.

This chain connects TRBV6-1 to TRBJ1-1; D gene uncertain. V lost 3 bases, J lost 0 bases, and 14 bases lay in between. The CDR3 spans 16 residues. Germline assignment: CDR1 MNHNS and CDR2 SASEGT. As DNA, the CDR3 is TGTGCCAGCAGTGACCGGGCAGACTACATGAACACTGAAGCTTTCTTT. Translated, it gives CASSDRADYMNTEAFF.

This clonotype has just a few counts. The J gene is TRBJ2-3, the V gene TRBV5-1, with TRBD1 identical over 7 bases. After removal of 4 bases from V and 5 bases from J, the junction contained 7 bases not matched to a gene. Germline CDR1 and CDR2: SGHRS and YFSETQ. This CDR3 has 14 amino acids. The CDR3 sequence: CASSPQGSGDTQYF. CDR3 DNA: TGCGCCAGCAGCCCACAGGGGTCGGGAGATACGCAGTATTTT. The full variable domain, in which reference TRBV5-1 and TRBJ2-3 provide the parts outside the CDR3, is KAGVTQTPRYLIKTRGQQVTLSCSPISGHRSVSWYQQTPGQGLQFLFEYFSETQRNKGNFPGRFSGRQFSNSRSEMNVSTLELGDSALYLCASSPQGSGDTQYFGPGTRLTVL.

This clonotype has just a few counts. The chain combines TRBV12-3 or TRBV12-4 with TRBJ2-7; 7 bases line up with TRBD2. J lost 1 base, V lost 6 bases, and 9 bases had no gene match. This CDR3 has 15 residues. CDR3 nucleotide sequence: TGTGCCAGCAGCCCGATAGCGGGTCCTTCCTACGAGCAGTACTTC. Its translation: CASSPIAGPSYEQYF.